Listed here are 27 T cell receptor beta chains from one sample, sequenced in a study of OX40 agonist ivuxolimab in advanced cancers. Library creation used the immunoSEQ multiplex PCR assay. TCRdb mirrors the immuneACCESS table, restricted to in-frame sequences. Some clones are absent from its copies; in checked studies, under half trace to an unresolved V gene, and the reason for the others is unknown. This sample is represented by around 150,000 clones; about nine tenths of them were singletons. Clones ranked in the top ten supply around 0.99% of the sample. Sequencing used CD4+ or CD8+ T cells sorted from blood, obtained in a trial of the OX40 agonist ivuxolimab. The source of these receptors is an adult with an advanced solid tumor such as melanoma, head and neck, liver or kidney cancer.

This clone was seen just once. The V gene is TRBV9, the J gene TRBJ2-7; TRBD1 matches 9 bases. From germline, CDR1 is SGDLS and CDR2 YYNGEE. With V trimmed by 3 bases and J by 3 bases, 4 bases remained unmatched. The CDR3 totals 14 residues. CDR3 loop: CASSAPTGGYEQYF. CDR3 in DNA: TGTGCCAGCAGCGCCCCGACAGGGGGCTACGAGCAGTACTTC. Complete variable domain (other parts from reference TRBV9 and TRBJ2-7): DSGVTQTPKHLITATGQRVTLRCSPRSGDLSVYWYQQSLDQGLQFLIQYYNGEERAKGNILERFSAQQFPDLHSELNLSSLELGDSALYFCASSAPTGGYEQYFGPGTRLTVT.

Here the CDR3 reads CASSNAREGLDEQFF. The DNA of the CDR3 is TGTGCCAGCAGCAACGCGCGGGAGGGCTTGGATGAGCAGTTCTTC. The chain links TRBV21-1 to TRBJ2-1; the table's D call TRBD2 went unverified against the DNA. TRBV21-1 is a pseudogene segment. The CDR3 has 15 residues.

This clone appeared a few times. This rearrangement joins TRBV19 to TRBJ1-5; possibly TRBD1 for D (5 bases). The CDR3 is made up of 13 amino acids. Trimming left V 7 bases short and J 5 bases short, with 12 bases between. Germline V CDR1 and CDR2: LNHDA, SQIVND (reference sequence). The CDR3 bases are TGTGCCAGTAATAGGAGGGGAGATCAGCCCCAGCATTTT. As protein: CASNRRGDQPQHF.

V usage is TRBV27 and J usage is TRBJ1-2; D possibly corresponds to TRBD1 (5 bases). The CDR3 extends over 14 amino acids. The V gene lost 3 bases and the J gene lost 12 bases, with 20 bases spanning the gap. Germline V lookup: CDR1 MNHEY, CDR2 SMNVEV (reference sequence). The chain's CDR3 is CASSFNSGTGANTF. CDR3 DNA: TGTGCCAGCAGTTTTAACTCAGGGACGGGTGCGAACACCTTC.

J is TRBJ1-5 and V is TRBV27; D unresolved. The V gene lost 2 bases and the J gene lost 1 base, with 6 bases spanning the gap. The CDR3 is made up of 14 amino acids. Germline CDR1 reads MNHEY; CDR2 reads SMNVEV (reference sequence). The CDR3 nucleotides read TGTGCCAGCAGTTTACTTGACAGCAATCAGCCCCAGCATTTT. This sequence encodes CASSLLDSNQPQHF.

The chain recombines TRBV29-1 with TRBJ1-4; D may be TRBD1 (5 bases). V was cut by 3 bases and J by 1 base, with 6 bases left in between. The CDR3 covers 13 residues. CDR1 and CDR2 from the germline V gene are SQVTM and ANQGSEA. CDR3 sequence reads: CSVDDRTNEKLFF. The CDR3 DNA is TGCAGCGTTGATGACAGAACTAATGAAAAACTGTTTTTT.

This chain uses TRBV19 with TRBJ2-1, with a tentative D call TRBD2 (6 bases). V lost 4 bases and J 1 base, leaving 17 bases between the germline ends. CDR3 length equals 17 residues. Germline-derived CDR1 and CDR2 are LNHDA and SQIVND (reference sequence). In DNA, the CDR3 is TGTGCCAGTAGTACGGGGGTCGGGGACCCATCCTACAATGAGCAGTTCTTC. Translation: CASSTGVGDPSYNEQFF.

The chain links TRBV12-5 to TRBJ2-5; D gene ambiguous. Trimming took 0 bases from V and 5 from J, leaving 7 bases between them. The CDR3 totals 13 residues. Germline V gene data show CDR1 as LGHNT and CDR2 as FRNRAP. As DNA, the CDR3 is TGTGCTAGTGGTTTGGTACTTGGGGAGACCCAGTACTTC. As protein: CASGLVLGETQYF.

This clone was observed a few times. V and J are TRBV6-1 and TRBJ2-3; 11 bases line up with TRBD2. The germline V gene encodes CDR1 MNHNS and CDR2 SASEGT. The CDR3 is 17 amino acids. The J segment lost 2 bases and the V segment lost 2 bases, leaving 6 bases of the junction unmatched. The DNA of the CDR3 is TGTGCCAGCAGTGAACGCGGGACTAGCGGAAACACAGATACGCAGTATTTT. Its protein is CASSERGTSGNTDTQYF.

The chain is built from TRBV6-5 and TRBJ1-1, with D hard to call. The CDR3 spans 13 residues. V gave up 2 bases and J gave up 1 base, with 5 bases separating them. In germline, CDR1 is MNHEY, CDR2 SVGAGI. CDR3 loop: CASSYTANTEAFF. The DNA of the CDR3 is TGTGCCAGCAGTTACACAGCGAACACTGAAGCTTTCTTT.

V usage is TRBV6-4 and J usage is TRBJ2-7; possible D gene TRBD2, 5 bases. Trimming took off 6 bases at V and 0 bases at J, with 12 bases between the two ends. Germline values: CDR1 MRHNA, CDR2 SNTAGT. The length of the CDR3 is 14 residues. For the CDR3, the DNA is TGTGCCAGCAGCGTGGACTTGGACTCCTACGAGCAGTACTTC. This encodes CASSVDLDSYEQYF.

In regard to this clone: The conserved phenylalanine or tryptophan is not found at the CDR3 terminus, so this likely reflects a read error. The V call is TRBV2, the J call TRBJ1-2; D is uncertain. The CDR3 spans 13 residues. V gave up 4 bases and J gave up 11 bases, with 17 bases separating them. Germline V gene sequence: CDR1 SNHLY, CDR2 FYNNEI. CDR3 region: CASSVPRPERYTL. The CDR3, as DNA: TGTGCCAGCAGTGTTCCCCGGCCGGAGCGTTACACCCTC.

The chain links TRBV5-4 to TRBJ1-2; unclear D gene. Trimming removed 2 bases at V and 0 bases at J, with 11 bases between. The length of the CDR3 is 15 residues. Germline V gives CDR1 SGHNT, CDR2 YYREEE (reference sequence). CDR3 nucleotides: TGTGCCAGCAGCTTTTGGGCTGTCGCTAACTATGGCTACACCTTC. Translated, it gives CASSFWAVANYGYTF.

In nucleotides, the CDR3 is TGTGCCAGCTCACCAGGGGCAGACCCGAACACTGAAGCTTTCTTT. Translation gives CASSPGADPNTEAFF. The chain combines TRBV18 with TRBJ1-1; D perhaps matches TRBD1 (5 bases). Germline CDR1 reads KGHSH; CDR2 reads LQKENI. V shed 2 bases and J shed 1 base, with 11 bases lying between them. The CDR3 consists of 15 residues.

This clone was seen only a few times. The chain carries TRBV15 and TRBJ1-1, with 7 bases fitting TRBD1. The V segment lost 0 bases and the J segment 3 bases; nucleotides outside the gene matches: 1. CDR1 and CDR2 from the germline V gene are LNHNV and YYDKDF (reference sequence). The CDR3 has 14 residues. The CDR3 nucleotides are TGTGCCACCAGCAGAGACAGGGGGGACACTGAAGCTTTCTTT. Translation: CATSRDRGDTEAFF.

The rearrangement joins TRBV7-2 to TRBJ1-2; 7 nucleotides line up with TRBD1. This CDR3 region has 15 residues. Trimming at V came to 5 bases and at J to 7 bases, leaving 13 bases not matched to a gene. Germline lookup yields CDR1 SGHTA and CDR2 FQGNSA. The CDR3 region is CASSPRTGQSGGYTF. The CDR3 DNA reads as TGTGCCAGCAGCCCTCGGACAGGCCAATCGGGTGGCTACACCTTC.

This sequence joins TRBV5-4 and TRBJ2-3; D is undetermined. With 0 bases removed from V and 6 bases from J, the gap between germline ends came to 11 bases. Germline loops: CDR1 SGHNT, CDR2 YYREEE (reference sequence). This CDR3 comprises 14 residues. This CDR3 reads CASSLAWEGDTQYF. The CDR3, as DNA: TGTGCCAGCAGCTTGGCTTGGGAAGGGGATACGCAGTATTTT.

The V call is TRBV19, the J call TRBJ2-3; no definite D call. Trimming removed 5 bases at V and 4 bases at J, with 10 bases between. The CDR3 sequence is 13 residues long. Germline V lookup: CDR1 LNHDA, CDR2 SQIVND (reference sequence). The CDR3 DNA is TGTGCCAGTAGTCCCCTAACCGCAGATACGCAGTATTTT. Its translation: CASSPLTADTQYF.

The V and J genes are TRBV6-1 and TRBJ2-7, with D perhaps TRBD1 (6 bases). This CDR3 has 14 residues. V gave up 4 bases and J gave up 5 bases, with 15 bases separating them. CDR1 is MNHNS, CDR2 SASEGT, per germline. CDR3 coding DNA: TGTGCCAGCAGTGGTAAACAGGGTTGGGACGAGCAGTACTTC. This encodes CASSGKQGWDEQYF.

CDR3 residues: CASSAKPRQTTSTDTQYF. In nucleotides, the CDR3 is TGCGCCAGCAGCGCAAAACCCAGACAGACTACTAGCACAGATACGCAGTATTTT. The rearrangement links TRBV5-1 to TRBJ2-3, with D perhaps given as TRBD1 or TRBD2 (5 bases each). Per germline, CDR1 SGHRS and CDR2 YFSETQ. V was cut by 4 bases and J by 0 bases, with 21 bases left in between. This CDR3 contains 18 residues.

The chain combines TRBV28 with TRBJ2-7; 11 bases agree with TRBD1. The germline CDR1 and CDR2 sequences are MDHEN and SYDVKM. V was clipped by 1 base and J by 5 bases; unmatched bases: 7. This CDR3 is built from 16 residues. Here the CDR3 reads CASSLSAGQGAHEQYF. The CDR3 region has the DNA TGTGCCAGCAGTTTATCCGCCGGACAGGGGGCCCACGAGCAGTACTTC.

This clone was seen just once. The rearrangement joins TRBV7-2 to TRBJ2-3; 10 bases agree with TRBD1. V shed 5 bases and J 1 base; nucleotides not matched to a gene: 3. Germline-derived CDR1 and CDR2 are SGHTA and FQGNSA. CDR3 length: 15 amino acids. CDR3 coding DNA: TGTGCCAGCAGCCCAGACAGGGGGCGCACAGATACGCAGTATTTT. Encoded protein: CASSPDRGRTDTQYF.

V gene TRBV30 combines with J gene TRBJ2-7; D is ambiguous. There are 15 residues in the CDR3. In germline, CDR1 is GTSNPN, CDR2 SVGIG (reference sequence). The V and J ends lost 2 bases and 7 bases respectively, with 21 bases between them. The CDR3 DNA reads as TGTGCCTGGAGTCGATCCTTCGCCTCCCTTGGGGAGCAGTACTTC. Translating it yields CAWSRSFASLGEQYF.

The CDR3 spells CASSNQERGQPQHF. The CDR3 DNA sequence: TGTGCCAGTAGCAATCAGGAAAGGGGACAGCCCCAGCATTTT. The chain couples TRBV19 to TRBJ1-5, with D possibly matching TRBD1 (5 bases). The CDR3 totals 14 residues. Between the trimmed V and J ends, which lost 6 bases and 7 bases, there was a span of 16 bases. CDR1 is LNHDA, CDR2 SQIVND, per germline (reference sequence).

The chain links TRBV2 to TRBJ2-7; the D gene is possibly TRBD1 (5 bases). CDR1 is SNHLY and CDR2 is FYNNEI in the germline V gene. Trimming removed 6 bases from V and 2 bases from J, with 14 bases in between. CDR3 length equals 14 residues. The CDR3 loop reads CASSKDKAPYEQYF. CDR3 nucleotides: TGTGCCAGCAGCAAGGACAAGGCGCCCTACGAGCAGTACTTC.

The CDR3 here is CASSLWASRTSYEQYF. The CDR3 bases are TGTGCCAGCAGCTTATGGGCTAGCCGAACCTCCTACGAGCAGTACTTC. The genes are TRBV13 and TRBJ2-7, with D perhaps TRBD2 (5 bases). Trimming removed 2 bases at V and 0 bases at J, with 14 bases between. CDR3 length: 16 amino acids. Germline V lookup: CDR1 PRHDT, CDR2 FYEKMQ (reference sequence).

The CDR3 coding sequence is TGTGCCAGCAGTAAGGGGGGGGGTTACCCAAACACTGAAGCTTTCTTT. Translating it yields CASSKGGGYPNTEAFF. This chain links TRBV27 with TRBJ1-1; D is perhaps TRBD1 (6 bases). CDR1 MNHEY and CDR2 SMNVEV come from the germline V gene (reference sequence). The CDR3 loop spans 16 amino acids. V lost 5 bases, J lost 2 bases, and 18 bases lay in between.